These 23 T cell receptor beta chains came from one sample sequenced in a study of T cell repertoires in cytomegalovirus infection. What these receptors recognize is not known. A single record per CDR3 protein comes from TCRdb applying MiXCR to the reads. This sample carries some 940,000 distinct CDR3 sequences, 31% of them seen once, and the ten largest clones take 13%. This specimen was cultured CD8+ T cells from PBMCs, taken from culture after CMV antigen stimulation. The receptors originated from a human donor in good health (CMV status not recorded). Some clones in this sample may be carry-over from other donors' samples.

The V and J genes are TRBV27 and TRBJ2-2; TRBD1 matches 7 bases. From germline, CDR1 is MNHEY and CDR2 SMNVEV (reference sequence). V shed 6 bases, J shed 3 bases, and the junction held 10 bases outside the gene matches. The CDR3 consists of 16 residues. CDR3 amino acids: CASRTPGGTYTGELFF. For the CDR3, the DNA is TGTGCCAGCAGGACCCCAGGGGGTACCTACACCGGGGAGCTGTTTTTT.

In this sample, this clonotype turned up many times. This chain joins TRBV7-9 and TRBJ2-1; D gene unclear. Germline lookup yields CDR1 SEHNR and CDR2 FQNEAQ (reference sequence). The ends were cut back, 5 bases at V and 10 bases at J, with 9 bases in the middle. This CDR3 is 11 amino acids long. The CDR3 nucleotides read TGTGCCAGCAGCCTCGATTCCGAGCAGTTCTTC. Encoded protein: CASSLDSEQFF. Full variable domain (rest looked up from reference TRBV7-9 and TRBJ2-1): DTGVSQNPRHKITKRGQNVTFRCDPISEHNRLYWYRQTLGQGPEFLTYFQNEAQLEKSRLLSDRFSAERPKGSFSTLEIQRTEQGDSAMYLCASSLDSEQFFGPGTRLTVL.

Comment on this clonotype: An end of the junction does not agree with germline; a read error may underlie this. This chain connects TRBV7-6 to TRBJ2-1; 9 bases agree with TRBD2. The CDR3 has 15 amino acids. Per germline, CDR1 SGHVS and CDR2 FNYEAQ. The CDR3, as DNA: TGTGCCAGCAGCCCGCGGGGGGGCCCTTACAATGAGCAGTTATTC. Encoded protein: CASSPRGGPYNEQLF.

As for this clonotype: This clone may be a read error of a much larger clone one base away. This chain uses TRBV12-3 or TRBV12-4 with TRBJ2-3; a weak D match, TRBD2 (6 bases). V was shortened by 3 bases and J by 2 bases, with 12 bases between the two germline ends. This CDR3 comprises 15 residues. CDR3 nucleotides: TGTGCCAGCAGTTTCCACGGGGGTAACACAGATACGCAGTATTTT. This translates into CASSFHGGNTDTQYF.

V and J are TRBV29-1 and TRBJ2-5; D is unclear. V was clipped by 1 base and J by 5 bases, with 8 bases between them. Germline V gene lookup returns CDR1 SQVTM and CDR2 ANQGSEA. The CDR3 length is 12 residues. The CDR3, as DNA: TGCAGCGTTGAAGGGCAGGATGAGACCCAGTACTTC. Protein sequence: CSVEGQDETQYF.

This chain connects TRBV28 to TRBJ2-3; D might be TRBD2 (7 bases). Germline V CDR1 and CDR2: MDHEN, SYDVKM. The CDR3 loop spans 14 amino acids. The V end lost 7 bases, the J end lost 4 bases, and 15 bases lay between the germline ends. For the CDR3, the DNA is TGTGCCAGCACCTTTTGGGGGGGCTCAGATACGCAGTATTTT. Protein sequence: CASTFWGGSDTQYF.

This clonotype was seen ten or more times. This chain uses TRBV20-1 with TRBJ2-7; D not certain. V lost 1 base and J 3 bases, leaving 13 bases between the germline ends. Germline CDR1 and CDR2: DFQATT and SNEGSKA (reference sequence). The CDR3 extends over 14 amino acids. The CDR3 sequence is CSARGGGQLYEQYF. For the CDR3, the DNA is TGCAGTGCTAGAGGCGGTGGGCAGCTCTACGAGCAGTACTTC.

The CDR3 DNA is TGTGCCAGCACCCTCCGACAGGGGTCCAACTCCTACGAGCAGTACTTC. The encoded protein is CASTLRQGSNSYEQYF. The chain is built from TRBV6-1 and TRBJ2-7; 8 nucleotides align to TRBD1. Germline V lookup: CDR1 MNHNS, CDR2 SASEGT. This CDR3 has 16 amino acids. V lost 7 bases and J lost 0; bases outside the gene matches: 11.

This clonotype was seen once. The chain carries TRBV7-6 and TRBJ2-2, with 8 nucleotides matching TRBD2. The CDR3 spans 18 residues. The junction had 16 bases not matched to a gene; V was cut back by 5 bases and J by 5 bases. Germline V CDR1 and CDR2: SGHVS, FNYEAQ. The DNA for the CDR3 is TGTGCCAGCAGCCACCCACTAACCGGGGGGGCGAGGACCGGGGAGCTGTTTTTT. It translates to CASSHPLTGGARTGELFF.

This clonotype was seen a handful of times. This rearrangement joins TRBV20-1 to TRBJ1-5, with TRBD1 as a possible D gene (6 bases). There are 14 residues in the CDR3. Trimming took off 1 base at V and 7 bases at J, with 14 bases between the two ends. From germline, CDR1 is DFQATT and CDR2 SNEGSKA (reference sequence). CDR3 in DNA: TGCAGTGCTAGAGGGGGTGCAGGGGTCCAGCCCCAGCATTTT. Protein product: CSARGGAGVQPQHF.

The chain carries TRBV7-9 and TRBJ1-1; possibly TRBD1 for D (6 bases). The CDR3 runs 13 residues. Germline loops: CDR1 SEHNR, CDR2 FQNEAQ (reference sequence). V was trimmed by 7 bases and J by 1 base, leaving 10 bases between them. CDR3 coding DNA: TGTGCCAGCACCATCAGGGGGAACACTGAAGCTTTCTTT. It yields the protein CASTIRGNTEAFF.

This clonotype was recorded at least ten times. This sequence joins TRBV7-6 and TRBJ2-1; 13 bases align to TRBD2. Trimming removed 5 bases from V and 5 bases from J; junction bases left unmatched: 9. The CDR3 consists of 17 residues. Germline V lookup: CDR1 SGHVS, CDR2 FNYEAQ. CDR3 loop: CASSRRPLAGGDNEQFF. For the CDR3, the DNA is TGTGCCAGCAGCCGCCGCCCACTAGCGGGGGGGGACAATGAGCAGTTCTTC.

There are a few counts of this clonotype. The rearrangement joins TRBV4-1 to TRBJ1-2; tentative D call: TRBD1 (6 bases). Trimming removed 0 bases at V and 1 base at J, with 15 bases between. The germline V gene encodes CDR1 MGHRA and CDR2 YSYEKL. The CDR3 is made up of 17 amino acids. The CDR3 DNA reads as TGCGCCAGCAGCCAAGATTCCTGGACAGACTATAACTATGGCTACACCTTC. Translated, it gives CASSQDSWTDYNYGYTF.

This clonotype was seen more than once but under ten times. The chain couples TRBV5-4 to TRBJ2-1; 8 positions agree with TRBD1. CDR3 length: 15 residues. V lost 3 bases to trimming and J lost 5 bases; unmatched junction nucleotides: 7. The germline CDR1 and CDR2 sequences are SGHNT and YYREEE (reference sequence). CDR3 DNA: TGTGCCAGCAGCTGGAGAGGACAGGGTGACAATGAGCAGTTCTTC. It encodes CASSWRGQGDNEQFF.

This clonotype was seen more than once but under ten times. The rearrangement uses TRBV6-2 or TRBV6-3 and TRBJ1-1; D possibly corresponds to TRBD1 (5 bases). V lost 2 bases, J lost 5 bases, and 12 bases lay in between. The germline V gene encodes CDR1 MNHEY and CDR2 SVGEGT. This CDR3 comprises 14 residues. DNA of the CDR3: TGTGCCAGCAGTTACATCGGGGGGAGAACTGAAGCTTTCTTT. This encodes CASSYIGGRTEAFF.

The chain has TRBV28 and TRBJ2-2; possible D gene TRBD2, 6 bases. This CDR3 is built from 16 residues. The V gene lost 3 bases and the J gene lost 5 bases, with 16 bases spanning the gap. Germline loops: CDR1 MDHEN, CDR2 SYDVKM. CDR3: CASSFFGGKNTGELFF. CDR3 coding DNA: TGTGCCAGCAGTTTTTTTGGGGGGAAGAATACCGGGGAGCTGTTTTTT.

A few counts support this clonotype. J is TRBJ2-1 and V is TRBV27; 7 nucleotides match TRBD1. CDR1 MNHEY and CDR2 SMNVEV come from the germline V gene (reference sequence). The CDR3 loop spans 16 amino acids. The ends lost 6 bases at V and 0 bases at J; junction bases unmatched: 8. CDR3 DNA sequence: TGTGCCAGCAGGAAAACAGGGGTAGGCTCCTACAATGAGCAGTTCTTC. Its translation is CASRKTGVGSYNEQFF.

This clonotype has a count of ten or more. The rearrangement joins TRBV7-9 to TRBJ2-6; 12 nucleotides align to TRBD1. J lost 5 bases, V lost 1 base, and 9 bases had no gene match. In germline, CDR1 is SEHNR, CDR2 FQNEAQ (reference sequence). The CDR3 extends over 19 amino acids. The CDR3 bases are TGTGCCAGCAGCTTAGACTCCGGGACAGGGGGCGCTAGGGCCAACGTCCTGACTTTC. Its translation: CASSLDSGTGGARANVLTF.

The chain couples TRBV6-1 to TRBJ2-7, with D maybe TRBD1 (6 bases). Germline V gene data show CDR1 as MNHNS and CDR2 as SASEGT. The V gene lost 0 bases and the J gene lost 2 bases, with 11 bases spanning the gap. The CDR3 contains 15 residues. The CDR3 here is CASSEAGQGPYEQYV. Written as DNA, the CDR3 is TGTGCCAGCAGTGAAGCGGGGCAGGGGCCCTACGAGCAGTACGTC.

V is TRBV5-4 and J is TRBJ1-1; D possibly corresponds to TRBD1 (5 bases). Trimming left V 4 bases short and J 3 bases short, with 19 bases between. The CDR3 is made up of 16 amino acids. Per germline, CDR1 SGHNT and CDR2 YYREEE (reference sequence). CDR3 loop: CASSLGEQRSHTEAFF. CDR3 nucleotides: TGTGCCAGCAGCCTGGGGGAACAAAGGTCCCACACTGAAGCTTTCTTT.

CDR3 protein: CASSLPGQEQADTQYF. The CDR3 region has the DNA TGTGCCAGCAGCTTACCGGGACAGGAACAGGCCGATACGCAGTATTTT. The gene calls are TRBV5-5 and TRBJ2-3; TRBD1 matches 8 bases. This CDR3 contains 16 residues. J lost 6 bases, V lost 2 bases, and 11 bases had no gene match. CDR1 is SGHKS and CDR2 is YYEKEE in the germline V gene (reference sequence).

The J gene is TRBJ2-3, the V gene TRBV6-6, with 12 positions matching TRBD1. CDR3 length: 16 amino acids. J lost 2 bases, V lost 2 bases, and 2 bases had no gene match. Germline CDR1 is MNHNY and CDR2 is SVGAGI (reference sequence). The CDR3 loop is CASSYRDRGLTDTQYF. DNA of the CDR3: TGTGCCAGCAGTTACCGGGACAGGGGGCTCACAGATACGCAGTATTTT.

The CDR3 sequence is CASSHRGGQGTPEAFF. CDR3 DNA sequence: TGTGCCAGCAGCCACAGGGGCGGACAGGGGACCCCTGAAGCTTTCTTT. The V call is TRBV7-6, the J call TRBJ1-1, with 9 bases that match TRBD1. The V segment lost 5 bases and the J segment 6 bases; nucleotides outside the gene matches: 13. The CDR3 contains 16 residues. Germline CDR1 reads SGHVS; CDR2 reads FNYEAQ.